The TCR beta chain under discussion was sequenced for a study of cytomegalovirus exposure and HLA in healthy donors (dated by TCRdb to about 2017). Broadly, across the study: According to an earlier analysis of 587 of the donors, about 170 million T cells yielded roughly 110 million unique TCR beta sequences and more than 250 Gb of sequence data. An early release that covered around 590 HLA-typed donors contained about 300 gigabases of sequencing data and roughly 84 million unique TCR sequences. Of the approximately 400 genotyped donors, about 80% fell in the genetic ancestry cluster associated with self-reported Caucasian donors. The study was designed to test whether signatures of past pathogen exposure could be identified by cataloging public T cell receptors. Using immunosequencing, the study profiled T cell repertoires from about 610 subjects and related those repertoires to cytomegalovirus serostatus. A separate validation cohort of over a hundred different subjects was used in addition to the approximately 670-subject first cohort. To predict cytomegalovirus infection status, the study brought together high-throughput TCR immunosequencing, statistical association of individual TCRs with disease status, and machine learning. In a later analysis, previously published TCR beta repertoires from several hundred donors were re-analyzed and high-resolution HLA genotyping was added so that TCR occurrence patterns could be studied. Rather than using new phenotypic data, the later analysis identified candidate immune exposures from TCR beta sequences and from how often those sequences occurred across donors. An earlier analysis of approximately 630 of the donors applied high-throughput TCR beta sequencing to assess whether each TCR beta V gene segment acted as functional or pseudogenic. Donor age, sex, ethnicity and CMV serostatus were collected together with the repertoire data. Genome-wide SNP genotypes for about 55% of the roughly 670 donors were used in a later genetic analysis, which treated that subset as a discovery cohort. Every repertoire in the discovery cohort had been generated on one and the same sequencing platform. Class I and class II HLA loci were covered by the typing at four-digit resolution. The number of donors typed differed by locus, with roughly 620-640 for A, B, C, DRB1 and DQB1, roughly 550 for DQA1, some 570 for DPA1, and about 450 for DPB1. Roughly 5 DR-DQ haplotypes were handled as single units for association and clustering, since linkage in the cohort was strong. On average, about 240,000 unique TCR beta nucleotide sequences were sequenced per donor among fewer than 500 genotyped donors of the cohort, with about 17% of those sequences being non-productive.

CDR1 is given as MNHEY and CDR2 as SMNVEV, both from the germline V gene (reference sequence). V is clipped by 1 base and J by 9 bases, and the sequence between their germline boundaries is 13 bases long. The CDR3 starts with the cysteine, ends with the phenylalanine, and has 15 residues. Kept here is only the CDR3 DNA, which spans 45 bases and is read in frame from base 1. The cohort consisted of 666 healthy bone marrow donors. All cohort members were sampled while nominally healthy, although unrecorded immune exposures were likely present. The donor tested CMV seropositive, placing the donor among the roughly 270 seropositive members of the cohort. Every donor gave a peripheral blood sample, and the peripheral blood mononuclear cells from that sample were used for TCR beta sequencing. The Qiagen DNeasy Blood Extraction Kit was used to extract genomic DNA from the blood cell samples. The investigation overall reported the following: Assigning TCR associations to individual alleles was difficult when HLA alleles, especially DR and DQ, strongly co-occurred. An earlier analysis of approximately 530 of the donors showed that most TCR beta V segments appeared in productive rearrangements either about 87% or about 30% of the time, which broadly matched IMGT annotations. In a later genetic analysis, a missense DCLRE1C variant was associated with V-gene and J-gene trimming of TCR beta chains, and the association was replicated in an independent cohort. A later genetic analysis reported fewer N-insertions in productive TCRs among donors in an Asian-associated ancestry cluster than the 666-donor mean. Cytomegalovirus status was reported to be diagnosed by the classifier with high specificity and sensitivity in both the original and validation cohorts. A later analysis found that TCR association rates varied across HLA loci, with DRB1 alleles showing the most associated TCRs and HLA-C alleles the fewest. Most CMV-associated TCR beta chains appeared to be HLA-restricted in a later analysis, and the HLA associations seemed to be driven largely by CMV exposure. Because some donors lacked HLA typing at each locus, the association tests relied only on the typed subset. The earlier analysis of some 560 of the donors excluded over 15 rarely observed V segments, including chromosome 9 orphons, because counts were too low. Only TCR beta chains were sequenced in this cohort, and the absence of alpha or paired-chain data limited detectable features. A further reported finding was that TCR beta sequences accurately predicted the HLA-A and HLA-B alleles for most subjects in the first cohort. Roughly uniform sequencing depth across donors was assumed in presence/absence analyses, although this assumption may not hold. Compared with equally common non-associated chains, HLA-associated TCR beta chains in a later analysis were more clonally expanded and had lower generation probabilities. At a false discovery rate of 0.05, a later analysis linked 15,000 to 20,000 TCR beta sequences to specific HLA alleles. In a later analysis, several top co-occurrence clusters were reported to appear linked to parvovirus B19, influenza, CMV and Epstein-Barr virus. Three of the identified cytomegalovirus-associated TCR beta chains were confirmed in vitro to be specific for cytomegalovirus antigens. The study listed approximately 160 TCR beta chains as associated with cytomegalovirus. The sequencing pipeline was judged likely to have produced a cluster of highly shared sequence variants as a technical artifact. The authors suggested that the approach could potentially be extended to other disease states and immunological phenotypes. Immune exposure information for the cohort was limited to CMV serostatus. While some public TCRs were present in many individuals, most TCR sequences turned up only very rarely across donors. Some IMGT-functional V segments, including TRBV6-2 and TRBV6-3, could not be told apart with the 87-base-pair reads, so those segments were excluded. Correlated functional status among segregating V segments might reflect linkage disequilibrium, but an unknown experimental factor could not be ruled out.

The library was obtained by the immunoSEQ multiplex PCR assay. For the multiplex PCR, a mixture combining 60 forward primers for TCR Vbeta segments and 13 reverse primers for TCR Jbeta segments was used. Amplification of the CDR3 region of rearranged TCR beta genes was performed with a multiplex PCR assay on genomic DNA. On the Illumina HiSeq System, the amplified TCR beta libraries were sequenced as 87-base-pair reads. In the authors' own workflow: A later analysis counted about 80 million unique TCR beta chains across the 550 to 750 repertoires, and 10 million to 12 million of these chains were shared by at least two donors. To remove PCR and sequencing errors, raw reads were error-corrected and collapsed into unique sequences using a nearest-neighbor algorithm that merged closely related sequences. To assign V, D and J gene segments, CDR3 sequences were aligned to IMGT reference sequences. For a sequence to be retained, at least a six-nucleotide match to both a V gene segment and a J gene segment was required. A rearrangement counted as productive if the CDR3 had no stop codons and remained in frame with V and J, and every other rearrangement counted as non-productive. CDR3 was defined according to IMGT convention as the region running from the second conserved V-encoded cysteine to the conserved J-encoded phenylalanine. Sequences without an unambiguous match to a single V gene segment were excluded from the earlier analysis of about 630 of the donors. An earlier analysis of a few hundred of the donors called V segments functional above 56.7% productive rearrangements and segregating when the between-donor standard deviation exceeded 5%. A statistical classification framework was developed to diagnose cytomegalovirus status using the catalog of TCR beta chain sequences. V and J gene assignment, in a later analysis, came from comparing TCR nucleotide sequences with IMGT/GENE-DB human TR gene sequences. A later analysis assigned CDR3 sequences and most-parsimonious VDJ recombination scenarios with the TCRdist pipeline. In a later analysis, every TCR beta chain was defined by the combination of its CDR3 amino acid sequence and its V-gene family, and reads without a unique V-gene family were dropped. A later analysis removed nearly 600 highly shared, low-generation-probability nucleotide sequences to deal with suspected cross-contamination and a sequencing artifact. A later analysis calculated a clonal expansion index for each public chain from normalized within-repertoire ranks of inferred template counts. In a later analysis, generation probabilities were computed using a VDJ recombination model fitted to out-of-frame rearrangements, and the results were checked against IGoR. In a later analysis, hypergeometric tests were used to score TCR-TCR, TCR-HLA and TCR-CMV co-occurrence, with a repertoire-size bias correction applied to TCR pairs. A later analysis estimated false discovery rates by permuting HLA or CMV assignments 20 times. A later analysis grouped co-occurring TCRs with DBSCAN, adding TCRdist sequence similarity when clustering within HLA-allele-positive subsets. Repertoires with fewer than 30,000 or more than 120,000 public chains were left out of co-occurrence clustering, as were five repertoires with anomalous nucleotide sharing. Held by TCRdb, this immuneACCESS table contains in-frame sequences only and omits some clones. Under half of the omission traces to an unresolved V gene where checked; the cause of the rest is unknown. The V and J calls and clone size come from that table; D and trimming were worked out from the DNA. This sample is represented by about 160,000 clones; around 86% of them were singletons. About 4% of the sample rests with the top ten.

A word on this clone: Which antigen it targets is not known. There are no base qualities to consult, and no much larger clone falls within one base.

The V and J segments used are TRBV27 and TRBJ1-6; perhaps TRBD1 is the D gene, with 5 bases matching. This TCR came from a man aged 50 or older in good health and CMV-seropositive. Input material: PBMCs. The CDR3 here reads CASSLFFGGGSPLHF. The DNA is TGTGCCAGCAGTTTATTTTTTGGGGGGGGTTCACCCCTCCACTTT.